One and the same sample provided the 9 T cell receptor beta chains below, sequenced in a study of CD8+ T cells in alopecia areata. Isolated RNA was reverse transcribed into cDNA used as the sequencing template. Sequencing used immunoSEQ multiplex PCR; TCRdb keeps in-frame clones, though not all of them. The sample holds about 180,000 clones, approximately 53% seen once. Treatment indicated: oral pan-JAK inhibitor, 5-10 mg twice daily. This material consisted of CD8+ T cells sorted from blood, taken at week 24, from a patient treated with tofacitinib. The receptors were sampled from a human donor with alopecia areata.

The chain recombines TRBV9 with TRBJ1-1, with D hard to call. The V gene's germline CDR1 is SGDLS and CDR2 YYNGEE. The CDR3 runs 13 residues. The V and J ends lost 1 base and 5 bases respectively, with 9 bases between them. The CDR3 DNA reads TGTGCCAGCAGCGTATACCTTGGGACTGAAGCTTTCTTT. Translating gives CASSVYLGTEAFF.

The chain carries TRBV7-6 and TRBJ2-7, with 10 bases that match TRBD2. Germline CDR1 is SGHVS and CDR2 is FNYEAQ. V trimming: 2 bases; J trimming: 5 bases; junction bases outside the gene matches: 0. The CDR3 runs 13 residues. CDR3 protein: CASSLTSGDEQYF. The CDR3 bases are TGTGCCAGCAGCTTAACTAGCGGGGACGAGCAGTACTTC.

A few counts support this clone. The CDR3 nucleotides read TGTGCCAGCAGTTACGCGTCCCGGGACAATCAGCCCCAGCATTTT. Translation gives CASSYASRDNQPQHF. The chain couples TRBV6-6 to TRBJ1-5, with D unresolved. The CDR3 has 15 residues. The germline V gene encodes CDR1 MNHNY and CDR2 SVGAGI (reference sequence). V lost 2 bases, J lost 3 bases, and 11 bases lay in between.

This clone was picked up one time. This rearrangement joins TRBV29-1 to TRBJ1-2, with D perhaps matching TRBD1 (6 bases). The CDR3 length is 12 residues. Trimming took off 7 bases at V and 2 bases at J, with 11 bases between the two ends. From germline, CDR1 is SQVTM and CDR2 ANQGSEA. This CDR3 reads CSARDTNYGYTF. For the CDR3, the DNA is TGCAGCGCAAGGGACACAAACTATGGCTACACCTTC.

This chain links TRBV27 with TRBJ2-1; 11 bases agree with TRBD2. The CDR3 sequence is 16 residues long. Germline V gives CDR1 MNHEY, CDR2 SMNVEV (reference sequence). Trimming cost V 2 bases and J 9 bases; bases outside gene matches: 9. The CDR3 nucleotides read TGTGCCAGCAGTTTAAGCTCCCTTAGCGGGGGGGGTGAGCAGTTCTTC. Translating it yields CASSLSSLSGGGEQFF.

This clone appeared a few times. This chain connects TRBV7-9 to TRBJ2-1; D perhaps matches TRBD1 (6 bases). V shed 7 bases and J shed 0 bases, with 13 bases lying between them. The CDR3 totals 15 residues. Germline lookup yields CDR1 SEHNR and CDR2 FQNEAQ (reference sequence). The CDR3 DNA reads as TGTGCCAGCAACTCCGGACAGAGCTCCTACAATGAGCAGTTCTTC. Residues: CASNSGQSSYNEQFF.

J is TRBJ1-1 and V is TRBV7-9, with unresolved D. From germline, CDR1 is SEHNR and CDR2 FQNEAQ (reference sequence). This CDR3 contains 13 residues. V was clipped by 8 bases and J by 3 bases, with 13 bases between them. CDR3 amino acids: CASPGGVDTEAFF. The CDR3 nucleotides read TGTGCCAGCCCGGGCGGGGTGGACACTGAAGCTTTCTTT.

In its sample, this clone was seen a few times. This chain links TRBV6-5 with TRBJ1-2; no definite D call. Germline loops: CDR1 MNHEY, CDR2 SVGAGI. CDR3 length: 13 amino acids. The ends were cut back, 2 bases at V and 5 bases at J, with 9 bases in the middle. CDR3 in amino acids: CASSYGGGYGYTF. DNA of the CDR3: TGTGCCAGCAGTTACGGTGGAGGGTATGGCTACACCTTC.

As DNA, the CDR3 is TGTGCCAGCAGCCGGGGACAGCAGAACACTGAAGCTTTCTTT. As protein: CASSRGQQNTEAFF. This sequence joins TRBV7-9 and TRBJ1-1; TRBD1 agrees at 7 bases. Germline lookup yields CDR1 SEHNR and CDR2 FQNEAQ (reference sequence). The junction had 4 bases not matched to a gene; V was cut back by 5 bases and J by 1 base. The CDR3 has 14 amino acids.